This T cell receptor beta chain was sequenced for a study of CD8+CD57+ T cells in acquired aplastic anemia. Study as a whole: Recorded DNA amounts for sorted CD4+ and CD8+ cells had an average of 3.2 ug.

This clonotype has a count of ten or more. What it recognizes is unknown. Genomic DNA provided the template from which TCR beta VDJ and CDR3 profiles were obtained. TCRdb independently ran MiXCR on the reads; one entry per CDR3 protein. The table shows 98,000 or so distinct CDR3 sequences, with about half occurring only once. Germline-derived CDR1 and CDR2 are SGHDT and YYEEEE. Trimming left V 4 bases short and J 6 bases short, with 8 bases between. CDR3 size: 12 residues. The study, taken as a whole, reports: Researchers reported that CD8+ Simpson's diversity was not significantly different in patients versus controls. Shared by patients and controls, roughly 28 CD8+ CDR3s were abundant in patients.

Sequencing input: sorted CD4+, CD8+, or CD8+CD57+ T cells (not recorded which) from PBMCs. V usage is TRBV5-6 and J usage is TRBJ1-5; possibly TRBD1 for D (5 bases). The TCR was taken from a human donor in good health, serving as a control. The CDR3 sequence is CASSAGFQPQHF. The CDR3, as DNA: TGTGCCAGCAGCGCAGGGTTTCAGCCCCAGCATTTT. The variable domain in full, with the rest retrieved from reference TRBV5-6 and TRBJ1-5, is DAGVTQSPTHLIKTRGQQVTLRCSPKSGHDTVSWYQQALGQGPQFIFQYYEEEERQRGNFPDRFSGHQFPNYSSELNVNALLLGDSALYLCASSAGFQPQHFGDGTRLSIL.